These 28 T cell receptor beta chains were sequenced from one sample in a study of PD-1 blockade in classical Hodgkin lymphoma. Produced via immunoSEQ multiplex PCR; TCRdb's table is partial and in-frame only. The sample shows tens of thousands of clones, 93% of them seen only once. Every one of the patients relapsed after autologous stem cell transplantation (brentuximab vedotin exposure was variable). The sample in question was peripheral blood mononuclear cells (PBMCs), obtained at baseline. The source of these receptors is a human donor with classical Hodgkin lymphoma.

V gene TRBV7-6 combines with J gene TRBJ2-5; D call uncertain. This CDR3 spans 13 amino acids. Trimming removed 4 bases at V and 0 bases at J, with 6 bases between. Germline V CDR1 and CDR2: SGHVS, FNYEAQ. CDR3 sequence: CASSSTHQETQYF. The CDR3 nucleotides are TGTGCCAGCAGCTCAACCCACCAAGAGACCCAGTACTTC.

The V call is TRBV28, the J call TRBJ2-5, with D perhaps matching TRBD2 (5 bases). The DNA end favors TRBJ2-7, so the J call may be wrong. The CDR3 covers 12 residues. Looked up from germline, CDR1 is MDHEN and CDR2 is SYDVKM. Here the CDR3 DNA reads TGTGCCACCCGGCCGGGGAAACGCGAGCAGTACTTC. Translation: CATRPGKREQYF.

V usage is TRBV6-6 and J usage is TRBJ2-1; 9 positions match TRBD1. The CDR3 is made up of 15 amino acids. Germline CDR1 reads MNHNY; CDR2 reads SVGAGI (reference sequence). The ends lost 2 bases at V and 9 bases at J; junction bases unmatched: 8. Here the CDR3 DNA reads TGTGCCAGCAGTTACCCCGGACAGGGGATAGGTGAGCAGTTCTTC. Residues: CASSYPGQGIGEQFF.

CDR3 amino acids: CASVPGQDHNEQFF. CDR3 DNA sequence: TGCGCCAGCGTCCCGGGACAGGACCACAATGAGCAGTTCTTC. The chain uses TRBV5-1 and TRBJ2-1; 8 nucleotides match TRBD1. The CDR3 length is 14 residues. The germline CDR1 and CDR2 sequences are SGHRS and YFSETQ. Trimming cost V 7 bases and J 5 bases; bases outside gene matches: 8.

The chain couples TRBV11-2 to TRBJ1-2; perhaps TRBD1 as D (5 bases). Germline-derived CDR1 and CDR2 are SGHAT and FQNNGV. V lost 3 bases, J lost 4 bases, and 9 bases lay in between. There are 13 residues in the CDR3. DNA of the CDR3: TGTGCCAGCAGCTTCGGGGGAGGCTATGGCTACACCTTC. The encoded protein is CASSFGGGYGYTF.

The CDR3 sequence: CASSGRTSGTQTQYF. CDR3 nucleotide sequence: TGTGCCAGCAGCGGCCGGACTAGCGGGACGCAGACCCAGTACTTC. The rearrangement links TRBV9 to TRBJ2-5; 12 bases match TRBD2. J lost 6 bases, V lost 3 bases, and 6 bases had no gene match. Germline V CDR1 and CDR2: SGDLS, YYNGEE. This CDR3 region has 15 residues. Looking up the rest from reference TRBV9 and TRBJ2-5 gives the full variable domain: DSGVTQTPKHLITATGQRVTLRCSPRSGDLSVYWYQQSLDQGLQFLIQYYNGEERAKGNILERFSAQQFPDLHSELNLSSLELGDSALYFCASSGRTSGTQTQYFGPGTRLLVL.

CDR3 sequence (DNA): TGTGCCATCAGTGAGTCCCAAGCGGGACTACAAGAGACCCAGTACTTC. Residues: CAISESQAGLQETQYF. V usage is TRBV10-3 and J usage is TRBJ2-5, with 7 bases fitting TRBD2. The CDR3 covers 16 residues. Germline CDR1 reads ENHRY; CDR2 reads SYGVKD. With 0 bases clipped from V and 2 bases from J, the junction kept 6 bases outside the gene matches.

The genes are TRBV18 and TRBJ2-5; D is perhaps TRBD1 (6 bases). Germline assignment: CDR1 KGHSH and CDR2 LQKENI. V was clipped by 0 bases and J by 2 bases, with 13 bases between them. The length of the CDR3 is 16 residues. CDR3 in DNA: TGTGCCAGCTCACCACCGTTAGGACAGTCTCAAGAGACCCAGTACTTC. Translated: CASSPPLGQSQETQYF.

The rearrangement joins TRBV19 to TRBJ1-1; D is undetermined. With 2 bases removed from V and 2 bases from J, the gap between germline ends came to 12 bases. Germline values: CDR1 LNHDA, CDR2 SQIVND (reference sequence). This CDR3 spans 15 amino acids. The CDR3 loop reads CASSILADGNTEAFF. CDR3 coding DNA: TGTGCCAGTAGTATACTTGCAGACGGTAACACTGAAGCTTTCTTT.

The chain couples TRBV10-3 to TRBJ1-3; possibly TRBD1 for D (5 bases). V dropped 3 bases and J dropped 2 bases, with 20 bases sitting between them. The CDR3 spans 18 residues. The germline CDR1 and CDR2 sequences are ENHRY and SYGVKD. This CDR3 reads CAISDSQGRFYAGNTIYF. CDR3 DNA sequence: TGTGCCATCAGTGATAGTCAGGGAAGGTTCTATGCTGGAAACACCATATATTTT.

V is TRBV6-5 and J is TRBJ2-1; D gene unclear. Germline assignment: CDR1 MNHEY and CDR2 SVGAGI. Trimming took 6 bases from V and 1 from J, leaving 13 bases between them. This CDR3 region has 15 residues. CDR3: CASSPLASSYNEQFF. DNA of the CDR3: TGTGCCAGCAGCCCCCTCGCATCATCCTACAATGAGCAGTTCTTC.

The chain recombines TRBV6-4 with TRBJ1-3, with 8 bases aligning to TRBD1. CDR1 and CDR2 (germline): MRHNA, SNTAGT. The J segment lost 0 bases and the V segment lost 6 bases, leaving 4 bases of the junction unmatched. The CDR3 length is 15 residues. CDR3 sequence: CASSRDRSSGNTIYF. CDR3 nucleotide sequence: TGTGCCAGCAGCCGGGACAGGAGCTCTGGAAACACCATATATTTT.

The chain couples TRBV19 to TRBJ2-7, with D hard to call. Germline V gene sequence: CDR1 LNHDA, CDR2 SQIVND (reference sequence). Trimming pared 5 bases from V and 3 bases from J, leaving 23 bases between. The CDR3 has 17 residues. CDR3 nucleotides: TGTGCCAGTAGTTCGTGGGGTCGGAGCCGTCCTGTCTACGAGCAGTACTTC. Translation: CASSSWGRSRPVYEQYF.

J is TRBJ1-3 and V is TRBV7-9; D is ambiguous. V lost 5 bases, J lost 0 bases, and 14 bases lay in between. The CDR3 has 16 amino acids. Germline-derived CDR1 and CDR2 are SEHNR and FQNEAQ (reference sequence). The CDR3 region is CASSPPDGFSGNTIYF. CDR3 in DNA: TGTGCCAGCAGCCCCCCGGACGGATTCTCTGGAAACACCATATATTTT.

The chain joins TRBV5-1 to TRBJ2-7; D uncertain. The CDR3 has 12 residues. The V gene lost 0 bases and the J gene lost 4 bases, with 5 bases spanning the gap. Germline V lookup: CDR1 SGHRS, CDR2 YFSETQ. DNA for the CDR3: TGCGCCAGCAGCTTGGACCGTTACGAGCAGTACTTC. It yields the protein CASSLDRYEQYF.

The chain carries TRBV5-1 and TRBJ2-3, with 8 positions matching TRBD1. V dropped 2 bases and J dropped 4; count of bases not matched to a gene: 9. This CDR3 is 16 amino acids long. Germline CDR1 SGHRS, CDR2 YFSETQ. The CDR3 sequence: CASSLQGGFFADTQYF. In DNA form, the CDR3 reads TGCGCCAGCAGCTTACAGGGGGGCTTCTTCGCAGATACGCAGTATTTT. Full variable domain (rest looked up from reference TRBV5-1 and TRBJ2-3): KAGVTQTPRYLIKTRGQQVTLSCSPISGHRSVSWYQQTPGQGLQFLFEYFSETQRNKGNFPGRFSGRQFSNSRSEMNVSTLELGDSALYLCASSLQGGFFADTQYFGPGTRLTVL.

The chain carries TRBV6-5 and TRBJ1-4; TRBD1 aligns across 7 bases. This CDR3 region has 14 residues. The germline CDR1 and CDR2 sequences are MNHEY and SVGAGI. Trimming cost V 2 bases and J 8 bases; bases outside gene matches: 5. DNA of the CDR3: TGTGCCAGCAGTTACGACAGGGTAAACGAAAAACTGTTTTTT. Translation gives CASSYDRVNEKLFF.

The chain is built from TRBV7-6 and TRBJ1-5; 8 positions match TRBD1. Germline assignment: CDR1 SGHVS and CDR2 FNYEAQ. This CDR3 has 14 residues. V lost 2 bases to trimming and J lost 5 bases; unmatched junction nucleotides: 2. This chain's CDR3 is CASSLQGADQPQHF. The CDR3 nucleotides read TGTGCCAGCAGCTTACAGGGGGCGGATCAGCCCCAGCATTTT.

CDR3 coding DNA: TGTGCCAGCAGTCCAGGGACCGCGGGTGAGCAGTTCTTC. It codes for CASSPGTAGEQFF. The chain joins TRBV7-7 to TRBJ2-1; D may match TRBD1 or TRBD2 (5 bases each). The length of the CDR3 is 13 residues. Germline CDR1 and CDR2: SSHAT and FNYEAQ (reference sequence). V lost 6 bases, J lost 9 bases, and 15 bases lay in between.

The chain uses TRBV30 and TRBJ2-7, with unresolved D. Trimming cost V 2 bases and J 5 bases, with 7 bases left between them. CDR1 and CDR2 (germline): GTSNPN, SVGIG (reference sequence). The CDR3 covers 11 residues. The CDR3 DNA sequence: TGTGCCTGGAGTTGGTGGGACGAGCAGTACTTC. Translating gives CAWSWWDEQYF.

The chain combines TRBV28 with TRBJ1-1; 9 bases match TRBD1. Germline CDR1 and CDR2: MDHEN and SYDVKM. This CDR3 contains 13 residues. With 8 bases clipped from V and 2 bases from J, the junction kept 3 bases outside the gene matches. The CDR3 DNA reads as TGTGCCAGCGGGGACAGGGTAAACACTGAAGCTTTCTTT. Translating gives CASGDRVNTEAFF.

This chain joins TRBV12-5 and TRBJ2-1; TRBD2 matches at 7 bases. Germline values: CDR1 LGHNT, CDR2 FRNRAP. The CDR3 has 12 residues. Trimming cost V 4 bases and J 10 bases; bases outside gene matches: 4. In DNA form, the CDR3 reads TGTGCTAGTGGTTCCAGGGAGGGGGAGCAGTTCTTC. It yields the protein CASGSREGEQFF.

This chain connects TRBV7-8 to TRBJ2-5; 8 nucleotides agree with TRBD2. J gave up 6 bases and V 2 bases, and 5 bases lay outside the gene matches. Per germline, CDR1 SGHVS and CDR2 FQNEAQ. This CDR3 region has 14 residues. The CDR3 bases are TGTGCCAGCAGCTTAAGGACTAGCTGGCAGACCCAGTACTTC. Translating it yields CASSLRTSWQTQYF.

V usage is TRBV10-3 and J usage is TRBJ2-7; D may be TRBD2 (5 bases). From germline, CDR1 is ENHRY and CDR2 SYGVKD. Deletions cut 6 bases from V and 4 bases from J, with 10 bases between. This CDR3 comprises 12 residues. This CDR3 reads CAISREYYEQYF. CDR3 sequence (DNA): TGTGCCATCAGCCGGGAATATTACGAGCAGTACTTC.

The rearrangement uses TRBV30 and TRBJ1-5; tentative D call: TRBD1 (5 bases). The CDR3 spans 14 residues. Germline CDR1 reads GTSNPN; CDR2 reads SVGIG (reference sequence). V was trimmed by 3 bases and J by 6 bases, leaving 15 bases between them. In nucleotides, the CDR3 is TGTGCCTGGAGCCTGCGCGGGGCTGGTCAGCCCCAGCATTTT. This sequence encodes CAWSLRGAGQPQHF.

The V and J genes are TRBV25-1 and TRBJ2-1; possibly TRBD2 for D (5 bases). The V gene lost 4 bases and the J gene lost 6 bases, with 13 bases spanning the gap. CDR1 is MGHDK and CDR2 is SYGVNS in the germline V gene. The CDR3 is 14 amino acids. CDR3 protein: CASSGTLGINEQFF. Written as DNA, the CDR3 is TGTGCCAGCAGTGGGACTCTTGGAATCAATGAGCAGTTCTTC.

The chain couples TRBV27 to TRBJ1-5; D uncertain. V lost 3 bases and J lost 4, with 7 bases in between. The length of the CDR3 is 13 residues. Germline V lookup: CDR1 MNHEY, CDR2 SMNVEV (reference sequence). DNA for the CDR3: TGTGCCAGCAGTTTTTTGGAAAATCAGCCCCAGCATTTT. Its translation is CASSFLENQPQHF.

This chain connects TRBV6-1 to TRBJ1-1; D gene uncertain. CDR3 length: 14 amino acids. Germline V gene lookup returns CDR1 MNHNS and CDR2 SASEGT. V lost 7 bases and J 6 bases, leaving 18 bases between the germline ends. CDR3 residues: CASIPFNEPPEAFF. DNA for the CDR3: TGTGCCAGCATACCGTTTAATGAGCCCCCTGAAGCTTTCTTT.